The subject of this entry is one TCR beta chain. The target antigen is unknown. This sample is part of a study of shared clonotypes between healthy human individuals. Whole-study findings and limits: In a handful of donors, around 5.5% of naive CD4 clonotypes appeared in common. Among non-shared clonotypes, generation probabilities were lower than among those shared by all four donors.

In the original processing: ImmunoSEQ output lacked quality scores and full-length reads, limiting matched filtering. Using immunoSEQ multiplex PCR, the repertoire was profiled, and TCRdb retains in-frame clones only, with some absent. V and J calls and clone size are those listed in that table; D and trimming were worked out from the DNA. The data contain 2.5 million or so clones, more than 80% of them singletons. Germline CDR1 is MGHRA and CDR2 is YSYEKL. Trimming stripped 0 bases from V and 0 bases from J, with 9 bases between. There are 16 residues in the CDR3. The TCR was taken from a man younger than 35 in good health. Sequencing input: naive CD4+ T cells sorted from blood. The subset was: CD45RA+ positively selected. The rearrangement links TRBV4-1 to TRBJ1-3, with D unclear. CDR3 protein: CASSQEQGPSGNTIYF. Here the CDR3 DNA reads TGCGCCAGCAGCCAAGAGCAAGGGCCCTCTGGAAACACCATATATTTT.